These 20 T cell receptor beta chains were all obtained from the same sample, sequenced in a study of T cell responses to AZD1222 COVID-19 vaccine. Sequenced by immunoSEQ multiplex PCR; TCRdb stores in-frame clones only, minus some. The sample records under 150,000 clones, about 88% being singletons. The sequenced sample was peripheral blood, obtained on day 0 of AZD1222 vaccination. The receptors were sampled from an adult in good health.

The CDR3 nucleotides are TGCGCCAGCAGCCAAGGGAAGGATGGCTACACCTTC. This sequence encodes CASSQGKDGYTF. The V call is TRBV5-1, the J call TRBJ1-2; D remains unclear. Per the germline V gene, CDR1 is SGHRS and CDR2 is YFSETQ. V was pared by 4 bases and J by 6 bases, with 10 bases between. This CDR3 is built from 12 residues.

The chain couples TRBV7-3 to TRBJ2-3, with 8 bases fitting TRBD2. Trimming cost V 7 bases and J 2 bases; bases outside gene matches: 5. The V gene's germline CDR1 is SGHTA and CDR2 FQGTGA. The CDR3 has 14 residues. CDR3 in amino acids: CASNSGRITDTQYF. The CDR3 DNA follows: TGTGCCAGCAACAGCGGGAGAATCACAGATACGCAGTATTTT.

This chain links TRBV2 with TRBJ1-1; D perhaps matches TRBD1 (5 bases). The CDR3 spans 14 residues. Trimming removed 6 bases at V and 5 bases at J, with 16 bases between. The germline V gene encodes CDR1 SNHLY and CDR2 FYNNEI. CDR3 amino acids: CASRLRGEWTEAFF. The CDR3 DNA follows: TGTGCCAGCAGATTGAGGGGTGAGTGGACTGAAGCTTTCTTT.

The J gene is TRBJ1-5, the V gene TRBV10-3, with a possible D match to TRBD1 (5 bases). The CDR3 totals 16 residues. Trimming removed 0 bases from V and 7 bases from J, with 16 bases in between. The V gene's germline CDR1 is ENHRY and CDR2 SYGVKD. CDR3 nucleotide sequence: TGTGCCATCAGTGAGTCTTCGGGGGACGCAGGCCAGCCCCAGCATTTT. Protein: CAISESSGDAGQPQHF.

Notes on this clone: A junction boundary mismatches the germline segment, possibly from a read error. This chain uses TRBV11-2 with TRBJ1-1; D might be TRBD1 (5 bases). Germline values: CDR1 SGHAT, CDR2 FQNNGV. The CDR3 totals 13 residues. CDR3 DNA: TGTGCCAGCAGCCTAGATACGGGGGTTTGGGCTTTCTTT. Amino acids: CASSLDTGVWAFF. The complete variable domain, with remaining parts taken from reference TRBV11-2 and TRBJ1-1, reads EAGVAQSPRYKIIEKRQSVAFWCNPISGHATLYWYQQILGQGPKLLIQFQNNGVVDDSQLPKDRFSAERLKGVDSTLKIQPAKLEDSAVYLCASSLDTGVWAFFGQGTRLTVV.

V is TRBV6-5 and J is TRBJ2-7; TRBD1 matches at 7 bases. This CDR3 is built from 14 residues. Germline V lookup: CDR1 MNHEY, CDR2 SVGAGI. V lost 6 bases, J lost 5 bases, and 10 bases stayed unmatched. The CDR3: CASSNRGMGNEQYF. CDR3 nucleotide sequence: TGTGCCAGCAGCAACAGGGGAATGGGGAACGAGCAGTACTTC.

This chain connects TRBV7-3 to TRBJ2-5; unclear D gene. The CDR3 extends over 14 amino acids. Germline loops: CDR1 SGHTA, CDR2 FQGTGA. With 5 bases removed from V and 7 bases from J, the gap between germline ends came to 17 bases. The CDR3 nucleotides read TGTGCCAGCAGCCCCTCCCAGGCCGAACCGACCCAGTACTTC. Translated, it gives CASSPSQAEPTQYF.

This clone was counted between two and nine times. The chain links TRBV6-2 or TRBV6-3 to TRBJ1-2, with TRBD1 matching 7 bases. Germline CDR1 MNHEY, CDR2 SVGEGT. The ends lost 6 bases at V and 2 bases at J; junction bases unmatched: 18. This CDR3 comprises 18 residues. CDR3 in DNA: TGTGCCAGCAGCCCTCAAGGACAGGTCTACAGGGGCAACTATGGCTACACCTTC. This codes for CASSPQGQVYRGNYGYTF.

This chain links TRBV7-9 with TRBJ2-2, with 8 bases lining up with TRBD2. V trimming: 5 bases; J trimming: 7 bases; junction bases outside the gene matches: 9. Germline loops: CDR1 SEHNR, CDR2 FQNEAQ (reference sequence). The CDR3 is 15 amino acids. CDR3 in DNA: TGTGCCAGCAGCCCGGGGACTAGTTGGTTCGGGGAGCTGTTTTTT. This sequence encodes CASSPGTSWFGELFF.

This chain links TRBV3-1 (or the pseudogene TRBV3-2) with TRBJ2-4; a possible D gene is TRBD2 (7 bases). This CDR3 has 16 amino acids. V lost 5 bases to trimming and J lost 1 base, with 15 bases between them. Germline assignment: CDR1 LGHDT and CDR2 YNNKEL (reference sequence). CDR3 protein: CASSGGARSAKNIQYF. CDR3 DNA: TGTGCCAGCAGCGGGGGGGCGCGGTCGGCCAAAAACATTCAGTACTTC.

The chain joins TRBV2 to TRBJ2-5; D might be TRBD2 (6 bases). The V gene's germline CDR1 is SNHLY and CDR2 FYNNEI. V was shortened by 0 bases and J by 8 bases, with 13 bases between the two germline ends. The CDR3 covers 14 residues. CDR3 in DNA: TGTGCCAGCAGTGAAGCGCCTGGGGGAGGAACCCAGTACTTC. Its translation: CASSEAPGGGTQYF.

The V and J genes are TRBV6-5 and TRBJ1-1; TRBD1 agrees at 8 bases. V lost 8 bases and J lost 9; bases outside the gene matches: 5. CDR1 MNHEY and CDR2 SVGAGI come from the germline V gene. The CDR3 is made up of 11 amino acids. The CDR3 DNA reads TGTGCCAGCTCGAGACAGGGGAAAGCTTTCTTT. This codes for CASSRQGKAFF.

This clone was detected once. The rearrangement links TRBV30 to TRBJ1-5; 8 bases agree with TRBD1. V lost 2 bases, J lost 7 bases, and 13 bases stayed unmatched. The V gene's germline CDR1 is GTSNPN and CDR2 SVGIG (reference sequence). The CDR3 is made up of 16 amino acids. This CDR3 is CAWSPRGQGVGQPQHF. CDR3 bases: TGTGCCTGGAGTCCCCGAGGACAGGGTGTAGGACAGCCCCAGCATTTT. Variable domain in full (rest from reference TRBV30 and TRBJ1-5): SQTIHQWPATLVQPVGSPLSLECTVEGTSNPNLYWYRQAAGRGLQLLFYSVGIGQISSEVPQNLSASRPQDRQFILSSKKLLLSDSGFYLCAWSPRGQGVGQPQHFGDGTRLSIL.

The chain employs TRBV29-1 and TRBJ2-3; the match to TRBD1 covers 7 bases. J gave up 10 bases and V 6 bases, and 16 bases lay outside the gene matches. Germline V CDR1 and CDR2: SQVTM, ANQGSEA. The length of the CDR3 is 14 residues. The CDR3, as DNA: TGCAGCGTAGGCCCGGGGACAGAGGGTATTCCGCAGTATTTT. Protein sequence: CSVGPGTEGIPQYF.

The chain couples TRBV6-2 or TRBV6-3 to TRBJ2-1; possibly TRBD2 for D (6 bases). Germline V gene lookup returns CDR1 MNHEY and CDR2 SVGEGT. The length of the CDR3 is 17 residues. V was shortened by 0 bases and J by 0 bases, with 12 bases between the two germline ends. The CDR3 DNA sequence: TGTGCCAGCAGTTACTCTTTAGCGGCCATCTCCTACAATGAGCAGTTCTTC. It yields the protein CASSYSLAAISYNEQFF.

This chain links TRBV6-5 with TRBJ1-2; D is unresolved. The CDR3 length is 12 residues. CDR1 MNHEY and CDR2 SVGAGI come from the germline V gene. V shed 8 bases and J shed 4 bases, with 11 bases lying between them. The CDR3, as DNA: TGTGCCAGCTTTGGAGGATCCTATGGCTACACCTTC. This translates into CASFGGSYGYTF.

The rearrangement uses TRBV14 and TRBJ2-6; 8 bases agree with TRBD1. This CDR3 region has 18 residues. In germline, CDR1 is SGHDN, CDR2 FVKESK. Trimming removed 2 bases from V and 0 bases from J; junction bases left unmatched: 6. CDR3 sequence reads: CASSQLGGTGSGANVLTF. For the CDR3, the DNA is TGTGCCAGCAGCCAATTGGGTGGGACAGGCTCTGGGGCCAACGTCCTGACTTTC. The full variable domain, rest sourced from reference TRBV14 and TRBJ2-6, is EAGVTQFPSHSVIEKGQTVTLRCDPISGHDNLYWYRRVMGKEIKFLLHFVKESKQDESGMPNNRFLAERTGGTYSTLKVQPAELEDSGVYFCASSQLGGTGSGANVLTFGAGSRLTVL.

CDR3 amino acids: CASSVVPTSGIYSTDTQYF. The CDR3 DNA reads TGTGCCAGCAGCGTAGTCCCGACTAGCGGTATCTATAGCACAGATACGCAGTATTTT. The chain recombines TRBV9 with TRBJ2-3; 9 bases are a match to TRBD2. After removal of 0 bases from V and 0 bases from J, the junction contained 11 bases not matched to a gene. The CDR3 has 19 residues. Germline CDR1 reads SGDLS; CDR2 reads YYNGEE.

The chain recombines TRBV6-5 with TRBJ1-4; D might be TRBD1 (5 bases). Germline V gene sequence: CDR1 MNHEY, CDR2 SVGAGI. The CDR3 spans 14 residues. The V end lost 6 bases, the J end lost 3 bases, and 11 bases lay between the germline ends. This CDR3 is CASRPGRPNEKLFF. CDR3 bases: TGTGCCAGCAGGCCGGGACGGCCTAATGAAAAACTGTTTTTT.

The rearrangement joins TRBV27 to TRBJ2-5; no definite D call. The length of the CDR3 is 13 residues. Germline values: CDR1 MNHEY, CDR2 SMNVEV (reference sequence). V was trimmed by 1 base and J by 5 bases, leaving 8 bases between them. This CDR3 is CASSLFLGETQYF. In DNA form, the CDR3 reads TGTGCCAGCAGTTTATTCCTCGGGGAGACCCAGTACTTC.